This TCR beta chain was sequenced for a study of vaccination and CD4 T cells after COVID-19 (dated by TCRdb to 2022 to 2024). The study in broad terms: Convalescent patients had a positive SARS-CoV-2 result on nasal swab PCR, and of these patients, several had mild disease and one had severe disease. The convalescent cohort comprised six males and four females, including two Hispanic individuals, seven Caucasians, two Asians and one multiracial person. Participants received two doses of either the Pfizer-BioNTech BNT162b2 vaccine (n=8) or the Moderna mRNA-1273 vaccine (n=2). Post-COVID blood samples from convalescent patients were collected a median of around 100 days after diagnosis, with a range of about 35 to 161 days. Post-vaccine blood samples were obtained a median of approximately 74 days after the second vaccine dose, with a range of about 12 to 241 days. Overlapping spike peptide pools from SARS-CoV-2 and from the common cold coronaviruses HCoV-NL63, HCoV-OC43 and HCoV-229E were used as culture stimuli. Control cultures received a CEFX viral epitope pool as the positive control, an HIV-1 Nef peptide pool as the negative control, or no peptide. In over 8 COVID-19 convalescent patients and a few infection-naive healthy vaccine recipients, the spike-specific CD4+ TCR repertoire before mRNA vaccination was compared with the repertoire after mRNA vaccination. On the study overall, not on this receptor specifically: Of the vaccine-specific clones found in convalescent patients, nearly all (304 of 307) were mono-reactive for SARS-CoV-2 spike instead of being cross-reactive with common cold coronaviruses. In convalescent patients, a median about 86% of post-vaccine SARS-CoV-2-reactive clones were detected only after vaccination, suggesting vaccine-specific priming. The median count of SARS-CoV-2-reactive clonotypes went up from around 21 after infection to 30 to 40 after vaccination, although the change was not significant. Only a relatively small number of convalescent patients were included in the study, and early timepoints following natural infection were not analyzed.

This specimen's treatment or condition label, interpreted: roughly 10-day PBMC culture with coronavirus spike peptide pools or control peptides (ViraFEST assay). The ViraFEST assay, used in the study, expanded antigen-specific T cells with peptide pools and then identified the expanded clonotypes through TCR sequencing. Positive SARS-CoV-2 PCR tests in the convalescent patients dated from March to December 2020, before Alpha, Beta and Delta variants emerged in the United States. Each well held fewer than 2.5 million PBMCs cultured with approximately 10 ug/ml peptide pools in IMDM containing around 5% human AB serum and 10 IU/ml IL-2. Half of the culture medium was replaced with fresh IL-2-containing medium on days 3 and 7. After 9 to 11 days of culture, CD4+ T cells were isolated by negative selection with the EasySep CD4+ T cell isolation kit. PBMCs were separated from whole blood using Ficoll-Paque Plus gradient centrifugation and then either used fresh or cryopreserved at -140C. In general, triplicate wells were set up for every culture condition.

Libraries came from PCR. TCR sequencing of DNA from cultured CD4+ T cells used the Oncomine TCR Beta short-read assay at the Johns Hopkins FTIC core. Genomic DNA was extracted from the cultured CD4+ T cells with the QIAamp micro DNA kit. The Oncomine TCR Beta libraries from cultured CD4+ T cells were pooled using unique dual indexes and then sequenced on an Illumina iSeq 100. Per the source publication's procedure: Non-productive sequences were removed, and CDR3s not starting with C, not ending with F or W, or shorter than 7 amino acids were discarded. Antigen-specific clonotypes were identified with the MANAFEST web application by comparing peptide-stimulated wells with reference and other culture wells. For a clone to be called positive, the clone needed an FDR below 0.05, an odds ratio above 5, and a productive frequency above 0.1% in at least two of three replicate wells. Clonotypes that were significantly expanded in both SARS-CoV-2 spike wells and at least one common cold coronavirus spike condition were defined as cross-reactive. Similarity between CDR3 sequences was evaluated in R version 3.6.1 using Levenshtein distances (stringdist) and unrooted phylogenetic trees (ape). In TCRdb, the public reads were trimmed at Q25 with fastp and aligned with MiXCR, with productive beta chains retained. Rows are unified per CDR3 protein, each entry keeping the most common DNA and genes. The V and J calls follow TCRdb's processing rather than the paper's. The sample contains more than 13,000 distinct CDR3 sequences, around a fifth of them found a single time. The ten largest clones take up 15% of the sample.

To note about this clonotype: This clone's antigen is unknown. No much larger clone is present one base from it, and per-base qualities are unavailable.

This sequence was found in a human donor with COVID-19. Sequenced input: cultured CD4+ T cells from blood.

The CDR3 region: CASSDHYEQYF. The DNA sequence is given as TGCGCCAGCAGCGACCACTACGAGCAGTACTTC. The rearrangement joined TRBV5-1 to TRBJ2-7; the D gene assignment is ambiguous. V drops 4 bases and J drops 3 bases, leaving 5 bases in between. The CDR3 covers 11 residues, taking in both the cysteine and the phenylalanine. Only the CDR3 portion is preserved as DNA: 33 bases, with reading frame beginning at the first base. Via the germline V gene, CDR1 is SGHRS and CDR2 YFSETQ.